The clone carrying this T cell receptor beta chain was seen many times. What it recognizes is unknown. This sample was taken from a study of early T cells in non-severe SARS-CoV-2 infection. Study information: The study sequenced bulk RNA from unsorted whole blood, with chains unpaired. Study results and limitations: Matching results from VDJdb favored anti-spike CD8 responses, leaving private and CD4 specificities undetected.

Via MiXCR, TCRdb re-called the 5' RACE reads, giving one row per CDR3 protein. Of approximately 73,000 distinct CDR3 sequences in the sample, over 10% were seen once. Germline V CDR1 and CDR2: KGHSH, LQKENI. The CDR3 covers 13 residues. With 3 bases removed from V and 4 bases from J, the gap between germline ends came to 10 bases. The source material was whole blood. This clonotype was sampled from an adult who was a healthcare worker with PCR-confirmed SARS-CoV-2 infection or an uninfected control (not recorded which). The J gene is TRBJ2-7, the V gene TRBV18, with D maybe TRBD2 (5 bases). CDR3 DNA: TGTGCCAGCTCACCCGCTAGGGAGTACGAGCAGTACTTC. Amino acid sequence: CASSPAREYEQYF.